This TCR beta chain was retrieved from a study of tumor and adjacent non-tumor tissue in lung cancer. Study-level results: Higher tumor TCR diversity was associated with shorter survival.

This clonotype was observed many times. Its specificity is not known. The template was RNA from unsorted bulk tissue. The normal lung tissue was taken more than 3 cm from the tumor edge. A modified ARM-PCR protocol with three rounds of nested PCR amplified TCRbeta. TCRdb analysed the multiplex PCR reads with MiXCR anew, one entry per CDR3 protein. Of about 98,000 distinct CDR3 sequences listed, about 80% are singletons. The receptor was derived from a man aged 60 to 75 with small cell lung cancer. Input material: distant non-tumor lung tissue.

This CDR3 reads CASRDGSGNTIYF. CDR3 bases: TGTGCCAGCCGGGACGGCTCTGGAAACACCATATATTTT. This chain uses TRBV28 with TRBJ1-3, with D perhaps matching TRBD1 (5 bases). CDR1 is MDHEN, CDR2 SYDVKM, per germline. CDR3 length: 13 amino acids. The V end was cut by 8 bases, the J end by 0 bases, with 8 bases between.